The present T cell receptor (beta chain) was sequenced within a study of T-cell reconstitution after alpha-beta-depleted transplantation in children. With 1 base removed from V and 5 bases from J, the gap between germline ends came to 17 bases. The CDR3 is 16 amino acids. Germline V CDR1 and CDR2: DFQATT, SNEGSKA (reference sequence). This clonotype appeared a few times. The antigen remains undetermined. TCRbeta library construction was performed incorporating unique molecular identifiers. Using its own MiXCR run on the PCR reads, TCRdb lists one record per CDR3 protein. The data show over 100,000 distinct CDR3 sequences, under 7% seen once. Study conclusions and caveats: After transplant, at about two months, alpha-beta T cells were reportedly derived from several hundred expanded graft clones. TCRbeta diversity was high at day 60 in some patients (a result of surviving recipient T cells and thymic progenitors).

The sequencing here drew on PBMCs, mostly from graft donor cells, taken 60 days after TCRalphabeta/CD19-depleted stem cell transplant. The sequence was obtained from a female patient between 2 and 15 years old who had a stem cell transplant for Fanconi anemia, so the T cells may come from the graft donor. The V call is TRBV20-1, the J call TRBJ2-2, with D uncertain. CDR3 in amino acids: CSARVRILRETGELFF. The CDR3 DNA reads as TGCAGTGCTAGAGTCAGGATCTTAAGGGAAACCGGGGAGCTGTTTTTT.